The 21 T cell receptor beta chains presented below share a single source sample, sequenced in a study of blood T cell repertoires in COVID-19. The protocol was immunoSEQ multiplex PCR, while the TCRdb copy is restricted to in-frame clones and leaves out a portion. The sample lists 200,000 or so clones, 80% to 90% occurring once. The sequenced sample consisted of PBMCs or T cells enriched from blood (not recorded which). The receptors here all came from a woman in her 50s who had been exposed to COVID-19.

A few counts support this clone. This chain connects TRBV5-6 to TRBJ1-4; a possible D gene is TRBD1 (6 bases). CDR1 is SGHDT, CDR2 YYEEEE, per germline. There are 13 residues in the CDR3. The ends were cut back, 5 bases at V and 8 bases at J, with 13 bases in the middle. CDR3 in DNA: TGTGCCAGCAGACAGGGACTAAGGGAAAAACTGTTTTTT. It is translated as CASRQGLREKLFF.

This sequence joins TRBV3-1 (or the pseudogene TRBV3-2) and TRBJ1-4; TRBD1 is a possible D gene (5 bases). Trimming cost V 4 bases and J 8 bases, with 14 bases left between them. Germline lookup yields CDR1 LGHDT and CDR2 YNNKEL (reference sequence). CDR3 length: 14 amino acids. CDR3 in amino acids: CASSRGRSGEKLFF. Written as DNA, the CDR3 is TGTGCCAGCAGCCGGGGCAGGTCAGGCGAAAAACTGTTTTTT.

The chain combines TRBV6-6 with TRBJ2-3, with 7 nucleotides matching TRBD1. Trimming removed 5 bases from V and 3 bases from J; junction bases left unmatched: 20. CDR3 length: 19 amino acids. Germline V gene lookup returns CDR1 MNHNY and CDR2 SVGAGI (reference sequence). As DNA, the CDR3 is TGTGCCAGCAGTCTCGCATCCCCTCGGACAGGATGGGCAACAGATACGCAGTATTTT. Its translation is CASSLASPRTGWATDTQYF.

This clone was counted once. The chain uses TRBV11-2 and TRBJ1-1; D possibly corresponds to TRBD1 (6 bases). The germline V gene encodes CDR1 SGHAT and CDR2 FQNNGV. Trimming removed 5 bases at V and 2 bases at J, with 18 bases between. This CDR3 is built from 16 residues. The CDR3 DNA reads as TGTGCCAGCAGCCCGCGGGAAGGGGGACTAAACACTGAAGCTTTCTTT. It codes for CASSPREGGLNTEAFF.

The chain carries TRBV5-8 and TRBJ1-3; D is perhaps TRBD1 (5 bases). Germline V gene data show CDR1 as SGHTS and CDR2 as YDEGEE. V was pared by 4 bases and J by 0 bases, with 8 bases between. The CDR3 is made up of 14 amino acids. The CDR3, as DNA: TGTGCCAGCAGCCGGGGGAGCTCTGGAAACACCATATATTTT. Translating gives CASSRGSSGNTIYF.

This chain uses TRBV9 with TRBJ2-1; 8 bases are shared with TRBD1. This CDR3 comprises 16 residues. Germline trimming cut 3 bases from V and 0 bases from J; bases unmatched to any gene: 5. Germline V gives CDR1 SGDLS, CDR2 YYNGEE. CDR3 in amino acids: CASSARDRPSYNEQFF. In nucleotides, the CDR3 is TGTGCCAGCAGCGCTCGGGACAGGCCCTCCTACAATGAGCAGTTCTTC.

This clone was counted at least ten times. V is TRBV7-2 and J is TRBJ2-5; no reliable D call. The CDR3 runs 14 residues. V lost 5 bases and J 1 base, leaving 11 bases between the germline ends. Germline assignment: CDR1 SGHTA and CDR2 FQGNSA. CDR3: CASSPTAFQETQYF. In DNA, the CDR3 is TGTGCCAGCAGCCCCACAGCCTTCCAAGAGACCCAGTACTTC.

Here the CDR3 reads CASSPSYDRDNEKLFF. The CDR3 DNA sequence: TGTGCCAGCAGCCCATCATATGACAGGGACAATGAAAAACTGTTTTTT. This chain connects TRBV14 to TRBJ1-4; 7 bases line up with TRBD1. Losses at the gene ends were 4 bases for V and 5 bases for J; bases not matched to a gene: 10. The CDR3 contains 16 residues. Germline assignment: CDR1 SGHDN and CDR2 FVKESK. The variable domain in full, completed from reference TRBV14 and TRBJ1-4, reads EAGVTQFPSHSVIEKGQTVTLRCDPISGHDNLYWYRRVMGKEIKFLLHFVKESKQDESGMPNNRFLAERTGGTYSTLKVQPAELEDSGVYFCASSPSYDRDNEKLFFGSGTQLSVL.

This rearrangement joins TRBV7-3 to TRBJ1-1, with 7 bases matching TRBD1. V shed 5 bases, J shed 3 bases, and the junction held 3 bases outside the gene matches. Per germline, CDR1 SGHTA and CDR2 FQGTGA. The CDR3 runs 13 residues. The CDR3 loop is CASSRDRDTEAFF. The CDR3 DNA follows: TGTGCCAGCAGCCGTGACAGGGACACTGAAGCTTTCTTT.

The CDR3 spells CASSEWGPGEQYF. CDR3 nucleotide sequence: TGCGCCAGCAGTGAGTGGGGCCCTGGAGAGCAGTACTTC. This chain joins TRBV10-1 and TRBJ2-7; maybe TRBD1 (5 bases). V was pared by 1 base and J by 7 bases, with 11 bases between. The CDR3 sequence is 13 residues long. CDR1 WNHNN and CDR2 SYGVQD come from the germline V gene (reference sequence).

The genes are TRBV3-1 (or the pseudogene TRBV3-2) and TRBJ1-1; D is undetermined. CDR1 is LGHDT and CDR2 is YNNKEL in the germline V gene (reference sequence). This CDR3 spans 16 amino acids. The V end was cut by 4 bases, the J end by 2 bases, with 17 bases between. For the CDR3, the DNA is TGTGCCAGCAGCCTAACCCGGATGGGAGGTAACACTGAAGCTTTCTTT. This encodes CASSLTRMGGNTEAFF.

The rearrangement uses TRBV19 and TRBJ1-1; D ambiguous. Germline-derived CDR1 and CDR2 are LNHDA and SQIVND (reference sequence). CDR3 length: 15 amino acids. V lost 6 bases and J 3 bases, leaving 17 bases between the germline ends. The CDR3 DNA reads TGTGCCAGTAGAACGCTCGGGAGGTCAGACACTGAAGCTTTCTTT. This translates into CASRTLGRSDTEAFF. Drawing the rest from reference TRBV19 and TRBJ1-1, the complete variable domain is DGGITQSPKYLFRKEGQNVTLSCEQNLNHDAMYWYRQDPGQGLRLIYYSQIVNDFQKGDIAEGYSVSREKKESFPLTVTSAQKNPTAFYLCASRTLGRSDTEAFFGQGTRLTVV.

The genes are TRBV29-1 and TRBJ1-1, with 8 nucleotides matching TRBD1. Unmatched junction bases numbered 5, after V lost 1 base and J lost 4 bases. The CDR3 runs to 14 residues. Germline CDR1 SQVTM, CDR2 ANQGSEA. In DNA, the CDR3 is TGCAGCGTTGAAGGGACAGGGACCTCCACTGAAGCTTTCTTT. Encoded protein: CSVEGTGTSTEAFF.

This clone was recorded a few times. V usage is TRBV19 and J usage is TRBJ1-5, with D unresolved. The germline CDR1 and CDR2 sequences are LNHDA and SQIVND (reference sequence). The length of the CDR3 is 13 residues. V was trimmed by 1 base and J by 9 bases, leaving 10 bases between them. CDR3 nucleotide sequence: TGTGCCAGTAGTATAGCCTTACGGGGGCCCCAGCATTTT. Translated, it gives CASSIALRGPQHF.

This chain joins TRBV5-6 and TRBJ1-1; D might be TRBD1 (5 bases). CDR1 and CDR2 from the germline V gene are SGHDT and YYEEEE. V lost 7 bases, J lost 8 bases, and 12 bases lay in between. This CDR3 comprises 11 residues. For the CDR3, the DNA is TGTGCCAGCGAGAATAACAGGGAAGCTTTCTTT. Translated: CASENNREAFF.

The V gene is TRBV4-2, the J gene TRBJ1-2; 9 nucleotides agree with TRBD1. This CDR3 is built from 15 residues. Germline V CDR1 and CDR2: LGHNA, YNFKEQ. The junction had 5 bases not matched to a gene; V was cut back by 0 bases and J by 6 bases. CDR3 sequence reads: CASSQDRDREDGYTF. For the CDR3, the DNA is TGTGCCAGCAGCCAAGATCGGGACAGGGAGGATGGCTACACCTTC.

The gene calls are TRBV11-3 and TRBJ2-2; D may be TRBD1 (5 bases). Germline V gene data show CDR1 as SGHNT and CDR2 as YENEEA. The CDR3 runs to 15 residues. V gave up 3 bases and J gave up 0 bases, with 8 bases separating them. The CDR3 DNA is TGTGCCAGCAGCTTTTTAGGGGCGAACACCGGGGAGCTGTTTTTT. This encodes CASSFLGANTGELFF.

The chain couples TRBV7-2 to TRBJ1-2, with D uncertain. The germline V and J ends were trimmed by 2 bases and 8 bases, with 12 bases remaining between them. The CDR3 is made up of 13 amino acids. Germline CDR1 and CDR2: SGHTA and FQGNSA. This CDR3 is CASSLSQAGGYTF. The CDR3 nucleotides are TGTGCCAGCAGCTTATCCCAAGCGGGAGGCTACACCTTC.

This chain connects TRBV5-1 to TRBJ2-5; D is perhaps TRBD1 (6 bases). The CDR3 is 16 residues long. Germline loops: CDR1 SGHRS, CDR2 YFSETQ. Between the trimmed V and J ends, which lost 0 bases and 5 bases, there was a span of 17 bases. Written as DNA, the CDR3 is TGCGCCAGCAGCTTGGGCGGAGGACAGCCGGGGGAGACCCAGTACTTC. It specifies CASSLGGGQPGETQYF.

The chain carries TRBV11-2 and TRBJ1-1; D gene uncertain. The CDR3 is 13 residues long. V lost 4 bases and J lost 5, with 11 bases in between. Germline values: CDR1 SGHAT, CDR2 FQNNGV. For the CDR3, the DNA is TGTGCCAGCAGCTCCGGCGAGGGTACTGAAGCTTTCTTT. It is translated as CASSSGEGTEAFF. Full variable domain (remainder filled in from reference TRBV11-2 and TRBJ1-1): EAGVAQSPRYKIIEKRQSVAFWCNPISGHATLYWYQQILGQGPKLLIQFQNNGVVDDSQLPKDRFSAERLKGVDSTLKIQPAKLEDSAVYLCASSSGEGTEAFFGQGTRLTVV.

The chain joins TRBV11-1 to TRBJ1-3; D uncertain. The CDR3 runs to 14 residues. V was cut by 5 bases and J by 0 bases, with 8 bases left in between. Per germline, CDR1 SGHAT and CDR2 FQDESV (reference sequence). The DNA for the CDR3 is TGTGCCAGCAGCCTCGGACTCTCTGGAAACACCATATATTTT. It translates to CASSLGLSGNTIYF.